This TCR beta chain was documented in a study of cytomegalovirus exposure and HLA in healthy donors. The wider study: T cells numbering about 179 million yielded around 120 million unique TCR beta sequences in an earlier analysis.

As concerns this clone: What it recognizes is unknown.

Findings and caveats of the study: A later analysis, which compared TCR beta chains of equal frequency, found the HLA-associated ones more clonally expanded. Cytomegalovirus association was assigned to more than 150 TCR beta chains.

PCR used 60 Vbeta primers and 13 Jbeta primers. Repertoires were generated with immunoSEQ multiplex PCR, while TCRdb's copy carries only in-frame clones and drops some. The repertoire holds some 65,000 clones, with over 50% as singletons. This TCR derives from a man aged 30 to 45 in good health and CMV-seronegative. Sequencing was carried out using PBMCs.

In nucleotides, the CDR3 is TGTGCCAGCAGCTTACTCCGGCGGGGGCAAGAGACCCAGTACTTC. Protein sequence: CASSLLRRGQETQYF. V is TRBV7-2 and J is TRBJ2-5, with 7 positions matching TRBD2. V was clipped by 2 bases and J by 2 bases; unmatched bases: 5. Per germline, CDR1 SGHTA and CDR2 FQGNSA. The CDR3 covers 15 residues. The full variable domain, in which reference TRBV7-2 and TRBJ2-5 provide the parts outside the CDR3, is GAGVSQSPSNKVTEKGKDVELRCDPISGHTALYWYRQSLGQGLEFLIYFQGNSAPDKSGLPSDRFSAERTGGSVSTLTIQRTQQEDSAVYLCASSLLRRGQETQYFGPGTRLLVL.